A selection of T cell receptor beta chains follows, all from one sample in a study of early stage breast cancer tumors. Method: immunoSEQ multiplex PCR; TCRdb's copy keeps in-frame clones and lacks some. The table records more than 13,000 clones, over 60% of them present only once. Source material: normal breast tissue next to the tumor. These receptors were taken from a person in their fifties or sixties with breast cancer. The CDR3 runs from the conserved cysteine through the conserved F or W. A D gene is named only where the DNA matches it firmly. The size of a clone is reported for some rows only, either as once, few or many, or as a class for expanded clones.

D,size,V,J,CDR3,DNA
NA,NA,TRBV19,TRBJ2-7,CASSIRAASSYEQYF,TGTGCCAGTAGTATTAGAGCGGCCAGCTCCTACGAGCAGTACTTC
NA,NA,TRBV19,TRBJ2-7,CASSRDSAPYEQYF,TGTGCCAGTAGTAGAGACAGTGCCCCCTACGAGCAGTACTTC
NA,NA,TRBV4-2,TRBJ2-3,CASSPRRDTQYF,TGTGCCAGCAGCCCAAGACGAGATACGCAGTATTTT
NA,NA,TRBV4-1,TRBJ1-2,CASSQDRQGAWARYTF,TGCGCCAGCAGCCAAGATCGCCAGGGTGCATGGGCCCGCTACACCTTC
NA,NA,TRBV29-1,TRBJ2-4,CSATSGLLAKNIQYF,TGCAGCGCAACAAGTGGGTTACTAGCCAAAAACATTCAGTACTTC
NA,NA,TRBV21-1,TRBJ2-2,CASSKGGNPNTGELFF,TGTGCCAGCAGCAAAGGAGGAAATCCAAACACCGGGGAGCTGTTTTTT
NA,NA,TRBV7-9,TRBJ2-3,CASSLVDRTQYF,TGTGCCAGCAGCTTAGTGGACAGAACGCAGTATTTT
NA,NA,TRBV19,TRBJ1-1,CASSIDGASGDTEAFF,TGTGCCAGTAGTATAGATGGGGCCTCAGGGGACACTGAAGCTTTCTTT
NA,NA,TRBV2,TRBJ2-1,CASRIQLLEQFF,TGTGCCAGCAGAATTCAGCTCCTTGAGCAGTTCTTC
NA,NA,TRBV27,TRBJ1-4,CASRVLGSNEKLFF,TGTGCCAGCAGGGTTCTGGGTTCTAATGAAAAACTGTTTTTT
TRBD1,few,TRBV4-3,TRBJ1-6,CASSLDRVRSPLHF,TGCGCCAGCAGCCTAGACAGGGTGAGGTCACCCCTCCACTTT
NA,NA,TRBV19,TRBJ2-1,CAEGDSYNEQFF,TGTGCCGAGGGGGACTCCTACAATGAGCAGTTCTTC
NA,few,TRBV5-5,TRBJ1-5,CASSLRRDQPQHF,TGTGCCAGCAGCTTGCGCAGAGATCAGCCCCAGCATTTT
NA,NA,TRBV7-2,TRBJ1-2,CASSFTAEGGYTF,TGTGCCAGCAGCTTTACGGCCGAGGGGGGCTACACCTTC
NA,NA,TRBV27,TRBJ2-3,CASSLYERGLNTDTQYF,TGTGCCAGCAGTTTATACGAACGCGGCCTGAACACAGATACGCAGTATTTT
NA,once,TRBV5-1,TRBJ2-5,CASSLTRTRQETQYF,TGCGCCAGCAGCTTGACGCGGACACGACAAGAGACCCAGTACTTC
TRBD2,NA,TRBV4-1,TRBJ2-5,CASSQDGSGRVRETQYF,TGCGCCAGCAGCCAAGATGGTAGCGGGAGGGTGAGGGAGACCCAGTACTTC
TRBD2,NA,TRBV18,TRBJ2-1,CASSPGLDNEQFF,TGTGCCAGCTCACCGGGACTAGACAATGAGCAGTTCTTC
TRBD1,NA,TRBV2,TRBJ1-1,CASKGTANTEAFF,TGTGCCAGCAAGGGGACAGCAAACACTGAAGCTTTCTTT
TRBD1,NA,TRBV7-2,TRBJ2-1,CASSSPGQGLMGEQFF,TGTGCCAGCAGCTCTCCGGGACAGGGGTTAATGGGTGAGCAGTTCTTC
NA,NA,TRBV5-8,TRBJ1-5,CASSLEGYYQPQHF,TGTGCCAGCAGCTTGGAGGGGTATTATCAGCCCCAGCATTTT
NA,NA,TRBV27,TRBJ1-5,CASSYPRLDFSTPQHF,TGTGCCAGCAGTTACCCCCGGTTGGACTTTTCAACGCCCCAGCATTTT
NA,NA,TRBV5-5,TRBJ1-4,CASSLAYRALGEKLFF,TGTGCCAGCAGCTTGGCCTACCGGGCACTCGGGGAAAAACTGTTTTTT
NA,few,TRBV9,TRBJ2-1,CASSVGWGGENEQFF,TGTGCCAGCAGCGTGGGGTGGGGGGGCGAGAATGAGCAGTTCTTC
TRBD2,NA,TRBV5-5,TRBJ2-1,CASRVAGGTYNEQFF,TGTGCCAGCAGAGTAGCGGGAGGTACCTACAATGAGCAGTTCTTC
NA,few,TRBV4-3,TRBJ1-1,CASSQGSARVPGEAFF,TGCGCCAGCAGCCAAGGGAGCGCCAGGGTTCCGGGTGAAGCTTTCTTT
TRBD2,NA,TRBV13,TRBJ2-2,CASSVILRSGRAVELFF,TGTGCCAGCAGCGTGATCCTTAGGAGCGGGAGGGCCGTGGAGCTGTTTTTT
NA,NA,TRBV6-5,TRBJ2-7,CASSSRGHSYEQYF,TGTGCCAGCAGTTCTCGGGGACACTCCTACGAGCAGTACTTC
NA,NA,TRBV20-1,TRBJ2-3,CSARKADTQYF,TGCAGTGCTAGAAAAGCAGATACGCAGTATTTT
NA,NA,TRBV28,TRBJ1-1,CASSLTGNTEAFF,TGTGCCAGCTCCCTAACGGGGAACACTGAAGCTTTCTTT
NA,NA,TRBV7-8,TRBJ1-1,CASSQGSGRMNTEAFF,TGTGCCAGCAGCCAGGGGTCAGGGCGGATGAACACTGAAGCTTTCTTT
TRBD1,NA,TRBV7-8,TRBJ2-7,CASSPRDRSSYEQYF,TGTGCCAGCAGCCCCCGGGACAGGAGCTCCTACGAGCAGTACTTC
NA,NA,TRBV4-3,TRBJ1-6,CASSQEPGGSPLHF,TGCGCCAGCAGCCAAGAACCGGGTGGTTCACCCCTCCACTTT